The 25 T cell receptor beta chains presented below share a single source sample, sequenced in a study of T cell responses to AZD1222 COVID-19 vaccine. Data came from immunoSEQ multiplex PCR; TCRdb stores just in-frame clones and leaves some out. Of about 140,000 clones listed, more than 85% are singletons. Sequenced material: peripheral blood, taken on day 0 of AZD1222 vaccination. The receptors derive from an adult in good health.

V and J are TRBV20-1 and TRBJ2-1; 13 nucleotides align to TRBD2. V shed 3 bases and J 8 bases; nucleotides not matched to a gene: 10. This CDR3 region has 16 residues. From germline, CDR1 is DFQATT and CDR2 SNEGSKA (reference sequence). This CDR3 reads CSASSQTSGRTYEQFF. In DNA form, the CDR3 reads TGCAGTGCTAGTTCTCAGACTAGCGGGAGGACCTATGAGCAGTTCTTC.

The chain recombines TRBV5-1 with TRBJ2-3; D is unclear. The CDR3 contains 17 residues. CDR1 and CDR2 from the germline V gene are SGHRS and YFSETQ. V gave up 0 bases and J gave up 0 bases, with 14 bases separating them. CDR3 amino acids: CASSLVPARSSTDTQYF. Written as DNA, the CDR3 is TGCGCCAGCAGCTTGGTTCCGGCTCGAAGTAGCACAGATACGCAGTATTTT. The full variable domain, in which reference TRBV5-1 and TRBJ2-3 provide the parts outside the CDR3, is KAGVTQTPRYLIKTRGQQVTLSCSPISGHRSVSWYQQTPGQGLQFLFEYFSETQRNKGNFPGRFSGRQFSNSRSEMNVSTLELGDSALYLCASSLVPARSSTDTQYFGPGTRLTVL.

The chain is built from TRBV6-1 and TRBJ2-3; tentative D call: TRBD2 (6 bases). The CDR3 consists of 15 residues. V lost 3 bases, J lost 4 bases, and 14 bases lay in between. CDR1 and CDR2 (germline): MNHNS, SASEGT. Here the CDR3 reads CASSDGLTRADTQYF. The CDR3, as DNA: TGTGCCAGCAGTGATGGACTGACTAGGGCAGATACGCAGTATTTT.

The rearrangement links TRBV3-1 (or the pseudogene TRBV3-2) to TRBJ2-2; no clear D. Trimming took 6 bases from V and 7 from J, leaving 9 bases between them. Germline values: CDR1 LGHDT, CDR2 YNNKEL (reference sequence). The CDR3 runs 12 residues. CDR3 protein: CASSPTVGELFF. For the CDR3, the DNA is TGTGCCAGCAGTCCGACTGTCGGGGAGCTGTTTTTT.

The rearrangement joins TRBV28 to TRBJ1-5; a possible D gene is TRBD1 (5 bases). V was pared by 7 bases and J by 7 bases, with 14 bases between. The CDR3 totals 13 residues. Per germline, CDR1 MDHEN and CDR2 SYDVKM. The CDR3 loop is CASNPSGDQPQHF. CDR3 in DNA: TGTGCCAGCAACCCGTCGGGGGACCAGCCCCAGCATTTT.

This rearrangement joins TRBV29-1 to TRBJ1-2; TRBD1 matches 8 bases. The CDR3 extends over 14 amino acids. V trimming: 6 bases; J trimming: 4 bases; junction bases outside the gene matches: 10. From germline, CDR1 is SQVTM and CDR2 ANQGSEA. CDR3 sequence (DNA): TGCAGCGTCGGGGGGGCAGGGGGCTTCTATGGCTACACCTTC. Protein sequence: CSVGGAGGFYGYTF.

CDR3 nucleotide sequence: TGTGCCAGCAGACTCGCCAGAGGGAGCTCCTACGAGCAGTACTTC. Translated: CASRLARGSSYEQYF. This rearrangement joins TRBV6-5 to TRBJ2-7; a weak D match, TRBD2 (5 bases). The CDR3 runs to 15 residues. Trimming stripped 6 bases from V and 0 bases from J, with 15 bases between. In germline, CDR1 is MNHEY, CDR2 SVGAGI.

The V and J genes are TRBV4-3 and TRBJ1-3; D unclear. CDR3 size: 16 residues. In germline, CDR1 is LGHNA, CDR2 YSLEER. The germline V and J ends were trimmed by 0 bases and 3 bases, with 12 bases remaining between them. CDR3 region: CASSQDLSGFGNTIYF. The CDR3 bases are TGCGCCAGCAGCCAAGATTTGAGTGGGTTTGGAAACACCATATATTTT.

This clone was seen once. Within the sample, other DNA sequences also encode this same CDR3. The CDR3 bases are TGTGCCAGCAGCGTAGGGGATACGCAGTATTTT. It is translated as CASSVGDTQYF. The V call is TRBV9, the J call TRBJ2-3; no clear D gene. In germline, CDR1 is SGDLS, CDR2 YYNGEE. Deletions cut 0 bases from V and 6 bases from J, with 2 bases between. The CDR3 length is 11 residues.

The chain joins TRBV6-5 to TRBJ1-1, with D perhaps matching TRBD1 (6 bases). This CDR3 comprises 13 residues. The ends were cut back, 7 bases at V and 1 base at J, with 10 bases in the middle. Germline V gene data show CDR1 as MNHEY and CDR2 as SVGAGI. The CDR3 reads CASTETGNTEAFF. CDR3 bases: TGTGCCAGCACAGAGACAGGGAACACTGAAGCTTTCTTT.

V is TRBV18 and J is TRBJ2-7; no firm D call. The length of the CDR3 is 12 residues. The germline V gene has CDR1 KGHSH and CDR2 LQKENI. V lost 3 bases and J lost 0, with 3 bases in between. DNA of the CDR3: TGTGCCAGCTCACCCTTCTCCTACGAGCAGTACTTC. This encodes CASSPFSYEQYF.

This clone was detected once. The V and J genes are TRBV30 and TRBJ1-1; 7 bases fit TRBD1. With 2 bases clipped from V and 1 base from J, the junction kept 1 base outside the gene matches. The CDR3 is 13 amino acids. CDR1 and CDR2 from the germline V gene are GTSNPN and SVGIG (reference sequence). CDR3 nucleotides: TGTGCCTGGAGTCAGGGGGGGAACACTGAAGCTTTCTTT. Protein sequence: CAWSQGGNTEAFF. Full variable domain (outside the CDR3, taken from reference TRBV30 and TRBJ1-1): SQTIHQWPATLVQPVGSPLSLECTVEGTSNPNLYWYRQAAGRGLQLLFYSVGIGQISSEVPQNLSASRPQDRQFILSSKKLLLSDSGFYLCAWSQGGNTEAFFGQGTRLTVV.

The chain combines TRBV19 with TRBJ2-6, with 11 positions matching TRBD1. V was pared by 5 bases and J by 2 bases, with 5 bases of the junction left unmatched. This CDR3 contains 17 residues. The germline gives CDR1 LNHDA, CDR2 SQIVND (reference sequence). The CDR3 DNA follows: TGTGCCAGTAGTTCCGGACAGGGGGCGCCTGGGGCCAACGTCCTGACTTTC. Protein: CASSSGQGAPGANVLTF.

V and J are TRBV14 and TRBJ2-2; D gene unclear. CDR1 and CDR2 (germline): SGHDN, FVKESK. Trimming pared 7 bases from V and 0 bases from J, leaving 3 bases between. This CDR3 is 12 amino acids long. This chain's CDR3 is CASTTNTGELFF. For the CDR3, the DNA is TGTGCCAGCACTACGAACACCGGGGAGCTGTTTTTT. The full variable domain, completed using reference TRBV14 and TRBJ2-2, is EAGVTQFPSHSVIEKGQTVTLRCDPISGHDNLYWYRRVMGKEIKFLLHFVKESKQDESGMPNNRFLAERTGGTYSTLKVQPAELEDSGVYFCASTTNTGELFFGEGSRLTVL.

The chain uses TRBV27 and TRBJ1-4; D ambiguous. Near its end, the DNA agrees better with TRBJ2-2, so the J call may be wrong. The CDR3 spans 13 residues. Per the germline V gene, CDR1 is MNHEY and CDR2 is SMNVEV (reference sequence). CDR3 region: CASSLNRRRELFF. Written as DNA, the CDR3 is TGTGCCAGCAGTTTAAATCGCCGGCGGGAGCTGTTTTTT.

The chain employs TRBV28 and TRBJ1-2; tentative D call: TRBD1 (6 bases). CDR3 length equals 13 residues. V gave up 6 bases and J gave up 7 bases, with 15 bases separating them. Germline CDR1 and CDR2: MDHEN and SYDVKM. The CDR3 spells CASSVWGGPGYTF. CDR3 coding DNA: TGTGCCAGCAGCGTGTGGGGGGGGCCTGGCTACACCTTC.

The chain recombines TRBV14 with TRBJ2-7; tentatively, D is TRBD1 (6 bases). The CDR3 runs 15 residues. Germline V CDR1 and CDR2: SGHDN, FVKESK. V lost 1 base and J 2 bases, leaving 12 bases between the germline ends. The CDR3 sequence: CASSQVRGSPYEQYF. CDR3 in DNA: TGTGCCAGCAGCCAAGTCAGGGGATCCCCCTACGAGCAGTACTTC.

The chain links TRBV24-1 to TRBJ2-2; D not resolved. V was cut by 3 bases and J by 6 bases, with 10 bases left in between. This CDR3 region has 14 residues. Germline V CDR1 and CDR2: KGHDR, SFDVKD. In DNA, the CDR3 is TGTGCCACCAGTGATGGGCTAACGGCCGGGGAGCTGTTTTTT. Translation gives CATSDGLTAGELFF.

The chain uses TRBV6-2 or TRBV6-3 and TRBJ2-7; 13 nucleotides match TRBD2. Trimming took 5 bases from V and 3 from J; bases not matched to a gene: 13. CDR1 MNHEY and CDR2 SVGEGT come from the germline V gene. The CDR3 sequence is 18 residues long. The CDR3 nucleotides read TGTGCCAGCAGTCCACGGGGCGGCCGGACTAGCGGGGGCTACGAGCAGTACTTC. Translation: CASSPRGGRTSGGYEQYF.

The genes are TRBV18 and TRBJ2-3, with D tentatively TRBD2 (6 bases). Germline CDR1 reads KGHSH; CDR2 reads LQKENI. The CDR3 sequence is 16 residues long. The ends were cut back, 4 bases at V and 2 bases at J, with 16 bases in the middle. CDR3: CASSLSSDPNTDTQYF. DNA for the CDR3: TGTGCCAGCTCACTGTCTAGCGACCCAAACACAGATACGCAGTATTTT.

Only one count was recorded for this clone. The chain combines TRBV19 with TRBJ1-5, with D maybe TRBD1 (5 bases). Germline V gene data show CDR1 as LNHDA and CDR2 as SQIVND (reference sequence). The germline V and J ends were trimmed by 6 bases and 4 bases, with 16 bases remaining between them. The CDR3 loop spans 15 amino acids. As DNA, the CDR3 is TGTGCCAGTAGGCCCAGGGTTACTGAGAATCAGCCCCAGCATTTT. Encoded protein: CASRPRVTENQPQHF.

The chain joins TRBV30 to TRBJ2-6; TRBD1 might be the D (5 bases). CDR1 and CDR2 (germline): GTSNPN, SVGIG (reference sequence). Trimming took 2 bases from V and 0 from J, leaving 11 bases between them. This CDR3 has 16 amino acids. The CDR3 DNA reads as TGTGCCTGGAGTATCAGGGCGACCTCTGGGGCCAACGTCCTGACTTTC. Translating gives CAWSIRATSGANVLTF.

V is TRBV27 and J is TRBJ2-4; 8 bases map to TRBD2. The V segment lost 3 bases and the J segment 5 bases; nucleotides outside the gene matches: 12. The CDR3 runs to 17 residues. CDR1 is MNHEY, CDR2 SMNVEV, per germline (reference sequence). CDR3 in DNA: TGTGCCAGCAGTTTTCGGAACCCGGGAGGGCTGGAAAACATTCAGTACTTC. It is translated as CASSFRNPGGLENIQYF.

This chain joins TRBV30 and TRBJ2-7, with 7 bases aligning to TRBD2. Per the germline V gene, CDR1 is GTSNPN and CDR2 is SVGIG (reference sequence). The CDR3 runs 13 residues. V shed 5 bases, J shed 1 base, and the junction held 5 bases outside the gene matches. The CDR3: CAWGGAGSYEQYF. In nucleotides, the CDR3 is TGTGCCTGGGGGGGAGCGGGATCCTACGAGCAGTACTTC.

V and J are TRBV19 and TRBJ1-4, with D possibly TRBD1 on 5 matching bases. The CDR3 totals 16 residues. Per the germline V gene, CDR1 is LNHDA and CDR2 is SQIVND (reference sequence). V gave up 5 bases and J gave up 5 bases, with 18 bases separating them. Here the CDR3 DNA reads TGTGCCAGTAGTTCTAAAGCGGGACTTACGAATGAAAAACTGTTTTTT. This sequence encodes CASSSKAGLTNEKLFF.